A selection of T cell receptor beta chains follows, all from one sample in a study of T cell changes during pregnancy in multiple sclerosis. The assay was immunoSEQ multiplex PCR, and TCRdb's table has in-frame clones only and misses some. This sample has around 80,000 clones; around 92% occur once, and the top ten carry about 2.5%. The sequenced sample was peripheral blood, obtained before pregnancy. These receptors came from a female donor with multiple sclerosis, enrolled in a pregnancy study. CDR3s include the opening cysteine and the closing phenylalanine or tryptophan. A D gene is named only where the DNA matches it firmly. A row's size may be missing; if present it is once, few, many or a size class.

V gene	D gene	clone size	J gene	CDR3 protein	CDR3 DNA
TRBV28	.	.	TRBJ2-3	CASEGGHTDTQYF	TGTGCCAGCGAGGGAGGACACACAGATACGCAGTATTTT
TRBV7-9	TRBD1	.	TRBJ2-2	CASSPTGFAGELFF	TGTGCCAGCAGCCCGACAGGGTTCGCCGGGGAGCTGTTTTTT
TRBV7-6	.	.	TRBJ2-1	CASSQHPGTGNEQFF	TGTGCCAGCAGTCAACACCCAGGAACGGGGAATGAGCAGTTCTTC
TRBV7-3	TRBD2	.	TRBJ2-3	CASSPDGGRAQGGQYF	TGTGCCAGCAGCCCTGATGGCGGGAGGGCCCAGGGTGGGCAGTATTTT
TRBV18	TRBD1	.	TRBJ2-7	CASSRGDRGLTYEQYF	TGTGCCAGCTCACGGGGGGACAGGGGGCTGACCTACGAGCAGTACTTC
TRBV5-1	TRBD2	.	TRBJ2-2	CASHSGGNTGELFF	TGCGCCAGCCACAGCGGGGGGAACACCGGGGAGCTGTTTTTT
TRBV19	TRBD2	.	TRBJ2-7	CASSMGAGGPYEQYF	TGTGCCAGTAGTATGGGTGCGGGAGGGCCCTACGAGCAGTACTTC
TRBV9	TRBD1	.	TRBJ1-2	CASSSRGRRYGYTF	TGTGCCAGCAGCTCCAGGGGGCGACGGTATGGCTACACCTTC
TRBV7-9	.	.	TRBJ2-7	CASSLYPPLQEQYF	TGTGCCAGCAGCTTATACCCCCCTCTACAGGAGCAGTACTTC
TRBV19	.	.	TRBJ1-1	CASSMSQGGNTEAFF	TGTGCCAGTAGTATGAGTCAGGGTGGGAACACTGAAGCTTTCTTT
TRBV6-4	TRBD2	.	TRBJ2-7	CASPSRGTSGHAYEQYF	TGTGCCAGCCCATCCCGGGGGACTAGCGGGCATGCCTACGAGCAGTACTTC
TRBV6-6	.	.	TRBJ2-1	CASSRVNGREFF	TGTGCCAGCTCACGCGTAAACGGGAGAGAGTTCTTC
TRBV7-8	TRBD1	.	TRBJ1-1	CASSERDRGLTTEAFF	TGTGCCAGCAGCGAGAGGGACAGGGGTCTAACGACTGAAGCTTTCTTT
TRBV6-5	TRBD2	.	TRBJ2-1	CASSSYSGKLYNEQFF	TGTGCCAGCAGTTCCTATAGCGGGAAGCTATACAATGAGCAGTTCTTC
TRBV5-8	TRBD1	once	TRBJ1-5	CASSLGTGGYSNQPQHF	TGTGCCAGCAGCTTGGGAACAGGGGGTTATAGCAATCAGCCCCAGCATTTT
TRBV5-4	.	.	TRBJ2-7	CASSLEAGKSYEQYF	TGTGCCAGCAGCTTGGAGGCGGGGAAATCCTACGAGCAGTACTTC
TRBV6-6	TRBD1	.	TRBJ1-2	CASTLQGADYGYTF	TGTGCCAGCACCCTACAGGGGGCGGACTATGGCTACACCTTC
TRBV2	.	once	TRBJ1-2	CASIGSTWVNGYTF	TGTGCCAGCATAGGGAGCACATGGGTCAATGGCTACACCTTC
TRBV28	TRBD2	.	TRBJ2-1	CASRERGYYNEQFF	TGTGCCAGCAGGGAGCGGGGGTACTACAATGAGCAGTTCTTC
TRBV11-3	.	.	TRBJ2-7	CASSSDTSYEQYF	TGTGCCAGCAGCTCGGACACTTCCTACGAGCAGTACTTC
TRBV29-1	TRBD1	.	TRBJ1-1	CSVGTGGPNTEAFF	TGCAGCGTGGGAACAGGGGGACCGAACACTGAAGCTTTCTTT
TRBV9	TRBD2	.	TRBJ2-2	CASSPAGTSVITGELFF	TGTGCCAGCAGCCCTGCCGGGACTAGCGTGATCACCGGGGAGCTGTTTTTT
TRBV5-5	TRBD1	.	TRBJ2-2	CASSLERQGALGELFF	TGTGCCAGCAGCTTGGAGAGACAGGGGGCTCTCGGGGAGCTGTTTTTT
TRBV7-6	.	.	TRBJ2-7	CASSPIGGAGYEQYF	TGTGCCAGCAGCCCAATTGGGGGGGCTGGATACGAGCAGTACTTC
TRBV30	.	.	TRBJ2-5	CAWSGAGTQYF	TGTGCCTGGAGTGGGGCAGGGACCCAGTACTTC
TRBV30	TRBD2	.	TRBJ2-3	CAWSEGLAGTDTQYF	TGTGCCTGGAGTGAAGGACTAGCGGGCACAGATACGCAGTATTTT
TRBV5-4	.	.	TRBJ1-2	CASSLPRQTNYGYTF	TGTGCCAGCAGCCTCCCGCGACAGACTAACTATGGCTACACCTTC
TRBV18	.	.	TRBJ2-5	CASSPGLETQYF	TGTGCCAGCTCACCAGGCCTGGAGACCCAGTACTTC
TRBV28	.	.	TRBJ1-1	CASSLLGMNTEAFF	TGTGCCAGCAGTTTGTTGGGCATGAACACTGAAGCTTTCTTT
TRBV4-3	.	.	TRBJ1-4	CASSQDRASTNEKLFF	TGCGCCAGCAGCCAAGACAGGGCTTCAACTAATGAAAAACTGTTTTTT
TRBV11-2	TRBD1	.	TRBJ2-5	CASSLGDRGGGETQYF	TGTGCCAGCAGCTTAGGGGACAGGGGTGGCGGAGAGACCCAGTACTTC
TRBV14	.	.	TRBJ2-6	CASSHLQGVVGANVLTF	TGTGCCAGCAGCCATCTCCAGGGTGTTGTTGGGGCCAACGTCCTGACTTTC
TRBV14	.	once	TRBJ2-3	CASRRPVF	TGTGCCAGCAGGAGGCCAGTTTTT
TRBV5-6	.	.	TRBJ1-2	CASSAYSYGYTF	TGTGCCAGCAGCGCTTACAGCTATGGCTACACCTTC
TRBV4-1	TRBD2	.	TRBJ2-2	CASSHAGTSGKTGELFF	TGCGCCAGCAGCCATGCCGGGACTAGCGGGAAAACCGGGGAGCTGTTTTTT
TRBV5-1	.	.	TRBJ2-1	CASSLGFSSSYNEQFF	TGCGCCAGCAGCTTGGGATTTTCCAGCTCCTACAATGAGCAGTTCTTC
TRBV20-1	.	.	TRBJ2-7	CSAFPFQQYF	TGCAGTGCCTTCCCCTTTCAGCAGTACTTC
TRBV6-1	TRBD2	.	TRBJ2-2	CASSEARSGRRPGELFF	TGTGCCAGCAGTGAAGCGCGTAGCGGGAGGAGACCCGGGGAGCTGTTTTTT
TRBV19	.	.	TRBJ2-5	CASSISHVEETQYF	TGTGCCAGTAGTATATCACACGTGGAAGAGACCCAGTACTTC
TRBV5-5	TRBD2	.	TRBJ2-7	CASSLATSGSRYEQYF	TGTGCCAGCAGCTTGGCCACTAGCGGGAGCCGCTACGAGCAGTACTTC
TRBV5-1	.	.	TRBJ2-2	CASSSNTGLVGTGELFF	TGCGCCAGCAGCTCGAACACAGGGTTGGTAGGCACCGGGGAGCTGTTTTTT
TRBV28	TRBD1	once	TRBJ1-4	CASRRTGNEKLFF	TGTGCCAGCAGACGGACAGGGAATGAAAAACTGTTTTTT
TRBV5-6	TRBD2	.	TRBJ2-3	CASSLRTSGRHTDTQYF	TGTGCCAGCAGCTTGAGGACTAGCGGGAGGCACACAGATACGCAGTATTTT
TRBV19	.	.	TRBJ1-4	CASSIVGGTEKLFF	TGTGCCAGTAGTATCGTCGGGGGGACCGAAAAACTGTTTTTT
TRBV7-8	.	.	TRBJ2-1	CASSLTLTGMGGNEQFF	TGTGCCAGCAGCTTAACACTGACAGGTATGGGGGGGAATGAGCAGTTCTTC
TRBV28	.	.	TRBJ2-1	CASARTFSYNEQFF	TGTGCCAGCGCAAGGACATTCTCCTACAATGAGCAGTTCTTC
TRBV6-1	.	.	TRBJ2-1	CASSELRTASNEQFF	TGTGCCAGCAGTGAGCTAAGGACAGCATCCAATGAGCAGTTCTTC
TRBV11-2	TRBD1	.	TRBJ1-5	CASSSGTGSAQPQHF	TGTGCCAGCAGCTCCGGGACAGGGTCGGCTCAGCCCCAGCATTTT
TRBV15	TRBD1	.	TRBJ2-7	CATSNYRGNDEQYF	TGTGCCACCAGCAATTACAGGGGAAACGACGAGCAGTACTTC
TRBV5-1	.	.	TRBJ1-3	CASSTGLGLIGNTIYF	TGCGCCAGTTCGACTGGACTGGGACTGATCGGAAACACCATATATTTT
TRBV19	TRBD2	.	TRBJ2-1	CASSILAGVRNEQFF	TGTGCCAGTAGTATACTAGCGGGAGTTAGAAATGAGCAGTTCTTC
TRBV27	TRBD2	once	TRBJ2-3	CASSLRLAGSTDTQYF	TGTGCCAGCAGTTTAAGGCTAGCGGGATCCACAGATACGCAGTATTTT
TRBV9	TRBD1	.	TRBJ2-5	CASSIRAGGRETQYF	TGTGCCAGCAGCATCCGAGCAGGGGGCCGGGAGACCCAGTACTTC
TRBV10-1	.	.	TRBJ1-1	CASSAGGNVTEAFF	TGCGCCAGCAGTGCGGGGGGCAATGTCACTGAAGCTTTCTTT
TRBV6-1	.	.	TRBJ1-5	CASIQGLYNQPQHF	TGTGCCAGCATACAGGGTTTATACAATCAGCCCCAGCATTTT
TRBV4-3	.	.	TRBJ2-5	CASSLLGGSGETQYF	TGCGCCAGCAGCCTCCTAGGCGGTTCGGGAGAGACCCAGTACTTC
TRBV6-6	.	.	TRBJ2-2	CASRPLAVTGELFF	TGTGCCAGCAGACCGCTGGCAGTCACCGGGGAGCTGTTTTTT